This TCR beta chain was found in a study of T cells in Graves' hyperthyroidism and ophthalmopathy. The overall study: Peripheral blood was taken when the disease was first diagnosed, before any treatment began.

Researchers defined stable Graves' hyperthyroidism as no ophthalmopathy progression within 18 months. CDR3 length equals 13 residues. V shed 6 bases and J 5 bases; nucleotides not matched to a gene: 5. This clonotype was observed at least ten times. Its target is not known. Regarding the study as a whole: Also found in blood were most expanded thyroid clonotypes above 0.001. Onset of ophthalmopathy came a median 6.5 months after the model predicted it.

TCR beta CDR3 regions were amplified from RNA. Primed by the HTBI set, a first-round RT-PCR was run on the TCR CDR3. MiXCR was run by TCRdb on the multiplex PCR reads, yielding one entry per CDR3 protein. The table shows about 840,000 distinct CDR3 sequences, with about two fifths occurring only once. The J gene is TRBJ2-5, the V gene TRBV12-3 or TRBV12-4, with TRBD2 matching over 8 bases. This TCR came from a man aged 18 to 29 with Graves' hyperthyroidism. Sequencing was performed on blood. The CDR3 region has the DNA TGTGCCAGCAGCTTAACGGGAGGGGAGACCCAGTACTTC. It translates to CASSLTGGETQYF.